This T cell receptor beta chain emerged from a study of blood T cell repertoires in COVID-19. Background on the study: Donors in the United States, Italy and Spain gave samples during acute or convalescent COVID-19.

Libraries were prepared by immunoSEQ multiplex PCR; TCRdb keeps only in-frame clonotypes and omits some of them. Of fewer than 110,000 clones in the sample, 89% were seen once. Trimming cost V 5 bases and J 4 bases, with 7 bases left between them. The CDR3 is 12 residues long. CDR1 is KGHDR and CDR2 is SFDVKD in the germline V gene. J is TRBJ2-5 and V is TRBV24-1, with a possible D match to TRBD2 (5 bases). This TCR derives from a man aged 35-49 years with active or convalescent COVID-19. The sample consisted of peripheral blood. DNA of the CDR3: TGTGCCACCAGTGTTGCGGGAGAGACCCAGTACTTC. Its protein product is CATSVAGETQYF.